This T cell receptor beta chain came from a study of control samples from healthy donors and cancer patients. Repertoires were generated with immunoSEQ multiplex PCR, while TCRdb's copy carries only in-frame clones and drops some. The repertoire includes roughly 160,000 clones, roughly 95% of them detected once, and approximately 0.97% sits in the top ten. The TCR sequence derives from a woman in her 30s in good health. The sequencing sample was made of blood.

The CDR3 DNA reads as TGTGCCAGCAGTATCCAACAGGGGGCCGGTGGCTACACCTTC. Translated, it gives CASSIQQGAGGYTF. The chain joins TRBV27 to TRBJ1-2; TRBD1 matches at 9 bases. J lost 7 bases, V lost 5 bases, and 8 bases had no gene match. Germline V CDR1 and CDR2: MNHEY, SMNVEV (reference sequence). This CDR3 contains 14 residues.